What follows are 24 T cell receptor beta chains derived from one specimen sequenced in a study of early stage breast cancer tumors. Sequencing was performed with immunoSEQ multiplex PCR; in TCRdb, only in-frame clones are kept and a portion is missing. The sample lists 65,000 to 75,000 clones, approximately 80% occurring once. Sequenced material: blood. The receptors here all came from a person in their 40s with breast cancer.

V and J are TRBV7-3 and TRBJ2-2; D gene uncertain. The CDR3 extends over 14 amino acids. CDR1 is SGHTA and CDR2 is FQGTGA in the germline V gene. The germline V and J ends were trimmed by 1 base and 5 bases, with 8 bases remaining between them. In nucleotides, the CDR3 is TGTGCCAGCAGCTTAAACCGTAGGACCGGGGAGCTGTTTTTT. Protein sequence: CASSLNRRTGELFF.

CDR3 region: CASMSSGEAFF. In DNA form, the CDR3 reads TGTGCCAGCATGTCCTCCGGCGAGGCTTTCTTT. The chain is built from TRBV27 and TRBJ1-1; D remains unclear. The germline V gene has CDR1 MNHEY and CDR2 SMNVEV (reference sequence). With 7 bases removed from V and 11 bases from J, the gap between germline ends came to 14 bases. The CDR3 covers 11 residues.

The chain recombines TRBV6-1 with TRBJ2-7, with 9 bases fitting TRBD1. After removal of 5 bases from V and 2 bases from J, the junction contained 7 bases not matched to a gene. Germline assignment: CDR1 MNHNS and CDR2 SASEGT. This CDR3 is 15 amino acids long. The CDR3 DNA is TGTGCCAGCAGTACCGGGACAGGGTTACCCTACGAGCAGTACTTC. Its protein is CASSTGTGLPYEQYF.

This clone appeared a few times. The chain couples TRBV28 to TRBJ1-4; no reliable D call. Trimming cost V 4 bases and J 4 bases, with 10 bases left between them. CDR1 and CDR2 from the germline V gene are MDHEN and SYDVKM. The length of the CDR3 is 14 residues. Here the CDR3 DNA reads TGTGCCAGCAGTTCGGAACGGGGTAATGAAAAACTGTTTTTT. This encodes CASSSERGNEKLFF.

This sequence joins TRBV6-1 and TRBJ1-3, with 7 bases aligning to TRBD1. Germline V lookup: CDR1 MNHNS, CDR2 SASEGT. The V and J ends lost 2 bases and 4 bases, in that order; junction bases with no gene match: 5. The length of the CDR3 is 15 residues. The CDR3 DNA is TGTGCCAGCAGTGAAAGGGGGACAGAGGGAAACACCATATATTTT. Translated: CASSERGTEGNTIYF.

The chain combines TRBV10-2 with TRBJ2-3, with 12 bases matching TRBD2. The germline V gene has CDR1 WSHSY and CDR2 SAAADI. The J segment lost 4 bases and the V segment lost 6 bases, leaving 5 bases of the junction unmatched. The CDR3 consists of 15 residues. CDR3 residues: CASRKLAGGSDTQYF. In nucleotides, the CDR3 is TGCGCCAGCAGAAAACTAGCGGGAGGATCAGATACGCAGTATTTT.

CDR3 protein: CASSGDRATYNEQFF. CDR3 nucleotides: TGTGCCAGCAGTGGGGACAGGGCTACCTACAATGAGCAGTTCTTC. The rearrangement uses TRBV2 and TRBJ2-1; 9 bases agree with TRBD1. Trimming cost V 4 bases and J 2 bases; bases outside gene matches: 3. Germline CDR1 and CDR2: SNHLY and FYNNEI. The CDR3 runs 15 residues. The full variable domain, its missing parts supplied by reference TRBV2 and TRBJ2-1, is EPEVTQTPSHQVTQMGQEVILRCVPISNHLYFYWYRQILGQKVEFLVSFYNNEISEKSEIFDDQFSVERPDGSNFTLKIRSTKLEDSAMYFCASSGDRATYNEQFFGPGTRLTVL.

DNA of the CDR3: TGTGCCAGCAGGGGTGCCGGGGGGGCGCGAGGCTACACCTTC. Residues: CASRGAGGARGYTF. This sequence joins TRBV27 and TRBJ1-2, with D possibly being TRBD1 (6 bases). V lost 6 bases and J 8 bases, leaving 19 bases between the germline ends. Germline V lookup: CDR1 MNHEY, CDR2 SMNVEV (reference sequence). The CDR3 extends over 14 amino acids.

The rearrangement links TRBV28 to TRBJ1-1, with D hard to call. CDR1 MDHEN and CDR2 SYDVKM come from the germline V gene. Trimming stripped 6 bases from V and 3 bases from J, with 5 bases between. This CDR3 spans 11 amino acids. The CDR3 sequence is CASSPDTEAFF. The CDR3, as DNA: TGTGCCAGCAGCCCGGACACTGAAGCTTTCTTT.

The chain carries TRBV4-2 and TRBJ2-1; 9 nucleotides match TRBD1. Germline CDR1 is LGHNA and CDR2 is YNFKEQ. Trimming cost V 0 bases and J 4 bases; bases outside gene matches: 7. This CDR3 spans 17 amino acids. The CDR3 region is CASSQDWLTGGYNEQFF. The CDR3 DNA sequence: TGTGCCAGCAGCCAAGATTGGCTGACAGGGGGGTACAATGAGCAGTTCTTC.

V is TRBV28 and J is TRBJ2-1; tentatively, D is TRBD2 (6 bases). CDR1 and CDR2 from the germline V gene are MDHEN and SYDVKM. V shed 8 bases and J shed 9 bases, with 17 bases lying between them. The CDR3 contains 13 residues. CDR3 loop: CASAFGGGVEQFF. Here the CDR3 DNA reads TGTGCCAGCGCTTTTGGGGGAGGAGTTGAGCAGTTCTTC.

This clone was observed a handful of times. V is TRBV4-2 and J is TRBJ1-2, with 7 nucleotides matching TRBD1. The CDR3 has 14 amino acids. Germline CDR1 reads LGHNA; CDR2 reads YNFKEQ. The J segment lost 7 bases and the V segment lost 0 bases, leaving 5 bases of the junction unmatched. DNA for the CDR3: TGTGCCAGCAGCCAAGAGTACAGGGGTGGTGGCTACACCTTC. Amino acids: CASSQEYRGGGYTF.

Here the CDR3 DNA reads TGTGCCAGCAGCTTAGGAGGGTGGCAGGGGGCGCGGAATGAGCAGTTCTTC. It codes for CASSLGGWQGARNEQFF. V is TRBV7-6 and J is TRBJ2-1, with 8 bases fitting TRBD1. V dropped 1 base and J dropped 7; count of bases not matched to a gene: 12. This CDR3 region has 17 residues. The germline V gene has CDR1 SGHVS and CDR2 FNYEAQ.

V is TRBV6-5 and J is TRBJ1-2; D gene unclear. This CDR3 contains 14 residues. Germline CDR1 reads MNHEY; CDR2 reads SVGAGI. Trimming cost V 2 bases and J 5 bases, with 12 bases left between them. CDR3 nucleotides: TGTGCCAGCAGTTACCGGCGGCGTCCTTATGGCTACACCTTC. Amino acids: CASSYRRRPYGYTF.

This chain links TRBV2 with TRBJ1-1; 7 bases are a match to TRBD1. This CDR3 spans 12 amino acids. Trimming at V came to 5 bases and at J to 8 bases, leaving 5 bases not matched to a gene. Germline CDR1 is SNHLY and CDR2 is FYNNEI. For the CDR3, the DNA is TGTGCCAGCAGTACACAGGGGCCGGAAGCTTTCTTT. As protein: CASSTQGPEAFF. Full variable domain (remainder filled in from reference TRBV2 and TRBJ1-1): EPEVTQTPSHQVTQMGQEVILRCVPISNHLYFYWYRQILGQKVEFLVSFYNNEISEKSEIFDDQFSVERPDGSNFTLKIRSTKLEDSAMYFCASSTQGPEAFFGQGTRLTVV.

The chain employs TRBV30 and TRBJ1-4, with 10 positions matching TRBD1. Germline CDR1 GTSNPN, CDR2 SVGIG (reference sequence). The CDR3 contains 15 residues. V dropped 6 bases and J dropped 5; count of bases not matched to a gene: 9. The CDR3 protein is CACSPGTGVNEKLFF. In DNA form, the CDR3 reads TGTGCCTGCTCCCCCGGGACAGGGGTAAATGAAAAACTGTTTTTT.

The gene calls are TRBV6-1 and TRBJ1-1, with D perhaps TRBD1 (6 bases). This CDR3 region has 14 residues. The germline CDR1 and CDR2 sequences are MNHNS and SASEGT. Trimming took 0 bases from V and 4 from J, leaving 9 bases between them. CDR3: CASSEARGSTEAFF. Here the CDR3 DNA reads TGTGCCAGCAGTGAAGCGAGGGGGTCCACTGAAGCTTTCTTT.

This chain joins TRBV4-1 and TRBJ1-1; the D gene is possibly TRBD1 (5 bases). The V gene lost 4 bases and the J gene lost 4 bases, with 16 bases spanning the gap. This CDR3 has 15 amino acids. CDR1 MGHRA and CDR2 YSYEKL come from the germline V gene. CDR3 sequence reads: CASSREGGASTEAFF. The CDR3 nucleotides are TGCGCCAGCAGCCGGGAGGGCGGGGCGAGCACTGAAGCTTTCTTT.

The table lists this clone with a count of one. The rearrangement uses TRBV15 and TRBJ1-1, with D perhaps matching TRBD1 (5 bases). V was trimmed by 2 bases and J by 6 bases, leaving 10 bases between them. Germline V gene sequence: CDR1 LNHNV, CDR2 YYDKDF (reference sequence). The CDR3 is made up of 13 amino acids. CDR3 nucleotides: TGTGCCACCAGCAGAACTCCGGGGCCTGAAGCTTTCTTT. It translates to CATSRTPGPEAFF.

The chain uses TRBV4-1 and TRBJ1-4, with TRBD1 as a possible D gene (6 bases). V was trimmed by 2 bases and J by 7 bases, leaving 17 bases between them. The length of the CDR3 is 16 residues. Germline V gene sequence: CDR1 MGHRA, CDR2 YSYEKL. The CDR3, as DNA: TGCGCCAGCAGCCAACCCAAACAGGGTGTTGGTGAAAAACTGTTTTTT. It is translated as CASSQPKQGVGEKLFF.

This clone has a handful of counts. This chain joins TRBV28 and TRBJ2-1; the D is unclear. The germline CDR1 and CDR2 sequences are MDHEN and SYDVKM. The CDR3 consists of 11 residues. Deletions cut 2 bases from V and 8 bases from J, with 4 bases between. The DNA of the CDR3 is TGTGCCAGCAGTTTACTGGATGAGCAGTTCTTC. It is translated as CASSLLDEQFF.

This chain joins TRBV7-2 and TRBJ1-1, with D perhaps TRBD1 (6 bases). From germline, CDR1 is SGHTA and CDR2 FQGNSA. V shed 0 bases and J shed 4 bases, with 9 bases lying between them. The CDR3 has 14 amino acids. The CDR3 loop is CASSLAGGGTEAFF. The CDR3 nucleotides are TGTGCCAGCAGCTTAGCAGGGGGAGGCACTGAAGCTTTCTTT.

The chain is built from TRBV7-9 and TRBJ2-7; 8 positions match TRBD1. The germline CDR1 and CDR2 sequences are SEHNR and FQNEAQ (reference sequence). This CDR3 comprises 14 residues. J was trimmed by 6 bases and V by 5 bases; bases with no gene match: 9. The CDR3 spells CASSPGQGGREQYF. The CDR3, as DNA: TGTGCCAGCAGCCCCGGACAGGGTGGGCGCGAGCAGTACTTC.

This clone was seen only once. This chain connects TRBV7-2 to TRBJ2-7; a possible D gene is TRBD2 (6 bases). The CDR3 contains 19 residues. Germline-derived CDR1 and CDR2 are SGHTA and FQGNSA. The V end lost 0 bases, the J end lost 4 bases, and 25 bases lay between the germline ends. DNA of the CDR3: TGTGCCAGCAGCTTAGCGCTCCGGGGAGCGGGCTCAACTCGGTACGAGCAGTACTTC. This sequence encodes CASSLALRGAGSTRYEQYF.